These 25 T cell receptor beta chains share one sample of origin, sequenced in a study of blood T cells in healthy people across ages. A second PCR, run for 7 to 11 cycles, used a sample-barcoded 5' primer plus a J-beta primer mix. TCRdb ran MiXCR on the 5' RACE reads and lists one entry per CDR3 protein. The data show roughly 1.7 million distinct CDR3 sequences, with almost 35% seen just once and roughly 12% held by the top ten. Material: blood. The receptor source for this set is a woman aged 30 to 39 in good health.

This clonotype was observed a few times. CDR3 protein: CATLGQGTYEQYF. CDR3 sequence (DNA): TGTGCCACCCTGGGACAGGGAACCTACGAGCAGTACTTC. V usage is TRBV10-3 and J usage is TRBJ2-7; 9 bases are a match to TRBD1. This CDR3 has 13 amino acids. Germline assignment: CDR1 ENHRY and CDR2 SYGVKD. V shed 10 bases and J 2 bases; nucleotides not matched to a gene: 6.

To note about this clonotype: A read error may account for a junction end that differs from germline. This chain uses TRBV5-1 with TRBJ2-1, with 10 bases identical to TRBD2. The CDR3 length is 14 residues. The germline gives CDR1 SGHRS, CDR2 YFSETQ. The CDR3 region has the DNA TGCACCAGCGGAGCGGGGGGGCCGGACAATGAGCAGTTCTTC. Amino acids: CTSGAGGPDNEQFF. Variable domain in full (rest from reference TRBV5-1 and TRBJ2-1): KAGVTQTPRYLIKTRGQQVTLSCSPISGHRSVSWYQQTPGQGLQFLFEYFSETQRNKGNFPGRFSGRQFSNSRSEMNVSTLELGDSALYLCTSGAGGPDNEQFFGPGTRLTVL.

This clonotype has just a few counts. One end of the junction varies from germline; a read error may be responsible. The chain has TRBV4-1 and TRBJ2-5, with TRBD1 matching 8 bases. Germline loops: CDR1 MGHRA, CDR2 YSYEKL. This CDR3 is built from 14 residues. Here the CDR3 reads CTSSHRTGYETQYF. Here the CDR3 DNA reads TGCACCAGCAGCCATAGGACAGGGTATGAGACCCAGTACTTC.

V usage is TRBV5-6 and J usage is TRBJ2-3; D may be TRBD1 (6 bases). V shed 4 bases and J shed 0 bases, with 12 bases lying between them. This CDR3 is built from 15 residues. The germline V gene has CDR1 SGHDT and CDR2 YYEEEE. CDR3 coding DNA: TGTGCCAGCAGCGGGACAAGGACTAGCACAGATACGCAGTATTTT. Protein: CASSGTRTSTDTQYF.

This sequence joins TRBV14 and TRBJ2-1; 10 bases match TRBD1. Germline V CDR1 and CDR2: SGHDN, FVKESK. The CDR3 runs 17 residues. V lost 0 bases to trimming and J lost 6 bases; unmatched junction nucleotides: 8. The CDR3 DNA follows: TGTGCCAGCAGCCAAGAGCGGGACAGGGGAGGGGGCAATGAGCAGTTCTTC. Protein: CASSQERDRGGGNEQFF.

This clonotype was detected only a few times. V usage is TRBV2 and J usage is TRBJ2-1; tentatively, D is TRBD1 (7 bases). The CDR3 has 14 amino acids. The V gene's germline CDR1 is SNHLY and CDR2 FYNNEI. The V and J ends lost 6 bases and 7 bases respectively, with 16 bases between them. The CDR3 DNA reads as TGTGCCAGCAGGAAGGGCAGGGGGAGGAATGAGCAGTTCTTC. This gives the protein CASRKGRGRNEQFF.

V and J are TRBV4-1 and TRBJ2-1; D remains ambiguous. Germline assignment: CDR1 MGHRA and CDR2 YSYEKL. This CDR3 is 17 amino acids long. V was trimmed by 4 bases and J by 1 base, leaving 17 bases between them. DNA of the CDR3: TGCGCCAGCAGCCTAACGATGGCCGGCTCGTCCTACAATGAGCAGTTCTTC. This encodes CASSLTMAGSSYNEQFF.

In this sample, this clonotype turned up once. The chain employs TRBV28 and TRBJ1-2; maybe TRBD1 (6 bases). The CDR3 spans 14 residues. The germline V gene encodes CDR1 MDHEN and CDR2 SYDVKM. The V end was cut by 2 bases, the J end by 8 bases, with 15 bases between. The CDR3 DNA follows: TGTGCCAGCAGTTTAGTGGGGGGCCTGCAGGGCTACACCTTC. Translation: CASSLVGGLQGYTF.

This clonotype was seen once. The chain couples TRBV5-4 to TRBJ1-2; D may be TRBD1 (5 bases). Deletions cut 0 bases from V and 6 bases from J, with 12 bases between. The CDR3 is 14 amino acids. Germline CDR1 SGHNT, CDR2 YYREEE (reference sequence). CDR3 in DNA: TGTGCCAGCAGCTTGGGGACACTGAACAATGGCTACACCTTC. Protein sequence: CASSLGTLNNGYTF.

This chain connects TRBV6-6 to TRBJ2-1; the D is unclear. CDR3 length: 12 residues. From germline, CDR1 is MNHNY and CDR2 SVGAGI (reference sequence). Trimming removed 0 bases from V and 11 bases from J, with 8 bases in between. The chain's CDR3 is CASSYSPAQQFF. The CDR3 nucleotides are TGTGCCAGCAGTTACTCTCCGGCCCAGCAGTTCTTC.

CDR3 nucleotides: TGCAGTGCGAATCAGATCAATCAGCCCCAGCATTTT. It translates to CSANQINQPQHF. This rearrangement joins TRBV20-1 to TRBJ1-5; D is uncertain. Germline assignment: CDR1 DFQATT and CDR2 SNEGSKA (reference sequence). V lost 6 bases, J lost 3 bases, and 9 bases lay in between. The length of the CDR3 is 12 residues.

CDR3 in DNA: TGTGCCAGCAGCTCGACGGACAGGGGGCGAGGGGTAGCAGGCAATCAGCCCCAGCATTTT. Translated, it gives CASSSTDRGRGVAGNQPQHF. The rearrangement uses TRBV7-3 and TRBJ1-5, with 11 bases identical to TRBD1. The CDR3 spans 20 residues. Germline CDR1 is SGHTA and CDR2 is FQGTGA. V shed 4 bases and J 2 bases; nucleotides not matched to a gene: 16. Drawing the rest from reference TRBV7-3 and TRBJ1-5, the complete variable domain is GAGVSQTPSNKVTEKGKYVELRCDPISGHTALYWYRQSLGQGPEFLIYFQGTGAADDSGLPNDRFFAVRPEGSVSTLKIQRTERGDSAVYLCASSSTDRGRGVAGNQPQHFGDGTRLSIL.

The chain links TRBV2 to TRBJ2-6, with D unclear. The germline V gene has CDR1 SNHLY and CDR2 FYNNEI. Between the trimmed V and J ends, which lost 9 bases and 2 bases, there was a span of 11 bases. The CDR3 totals 14 residues. CDR3 in amino acids: CARVDGAGANVLTF. The CDR3 DNA sequence: TGTGCCAGGGTAGACGGCGCTGGGGCCAACGTCCTGACTTTC.

The gene calls are TRBV20-1 and TRBJ2-1, with 8 bases fitting TRBD2. V lost 0 bases, J lost 10 bases, and 14 bases stayed unmatched. Germline loops: CDR1 DFQATT, CDR2 SNEGSKA (reference sequence). There are 16 residues in the CDR3. The CDR3 nucleotides are TGCAGTGCTAGAGATAGGACGGGAGGGCCGTCTTCCGAGCAGTTCTTC. Its protein product is CSARDRTGGPSSEQFF.

V usage is TRBV21-1 and J usage is TRBJ2-4; the table's D call, TRBD2, has no DNA check behind it. TRBV21-1 is designated a pseudogene. The CDR3 is made up of 19 amino acids. CDR3 protein: CASNNLGLAVLSAKNIQYF. The CDR3 region has the DNA TGTGCCAGCAACAATCTCGGACTAGCGGTACTATCGGCCAAAAACATTCAGTACTTC.

This clonotype was recorded a few times. This chain links TRBV5-1 with TRBJ1-1; D may be TRBD1 (5 bases). The V end lost 3 bases, the J end lost 8 bases, and 17 bases lay between the germline ends. The CDR3 consists of 14 residues. CDR1 and CDR2 (germline): SGHRS, YFSETQ. In nucleotides, the CDR3 is TGCGCCAGCAGCTGGAGGCGCGGCAGGGTCGAAGCTTTCTTT. The encoded protein is CASSWRRGRVEAFF.

The chain employs TRBV20-1 and TRBJ1-5, with a possible D match to TRBD1 (6 bases). Germline assignment: CDR1 DFQATT and CDR2 SNEGSKA (reference sequence). The germline V and J ends were trimmed by 3 bases and 7 bases, with 16 bases remaining between them. The CDR3 is made up of 14 amino acids. CDR3 sequence: CSASSRGSLQPQHF. Here the CDR3 DNA reads TGCAGTGCTAGCTCCAGGGGTAGTTTACAGCCCCAGCATTTT.

This clonotype was counted between two and nine times. This sequence joins TRBV7-2 and TRBJ2-5; perhaps TRBD1 as D (6 bases). In germline, CDR1 is SGHTA, CDR2 FQGNSA. V lost 4 bases, J lost 1 base, and 10 bases lay in between. The CDR3 sequence is 14 residues long. In DNA, the CDR3 is TGTGCCAGCAGCTGCAGACAGGTCCAAGAGACCCAGTACTTC. Its translation: CASSCRQVQETQYF.

Notes on this clonotype: Germline and junction disagree at one end, which may indicate a read error. The chain uses TRBV6-1 and TRBJ1-1, with D perhaps TRBD1 (5 bases). CDR1 is MNHNS and CDR2 is SASEGT in the germline V gene. The CDR3 totals 13 residues. CDR3 residues: CTSRPGPGTEAFF. CDR3 bases: TGTACCAGCAGACCGGGACCGGGCACTGAAGCTTTCTTT.

Details on this clonotype: This could be a read error, since a much larger clone is one nucleotide away. The chain carries TRBV11-2 and TRBJ2-5; 8 bases agree with TRBD2. The CDR3 has 15 residues. CDR1 is SGHAT and CDR2 is FQNNGV in the germline V gene. Here the CDR3 DNA reads TGTGCCGGCAGCACCTACAGGACTAGCCCGGGGACCCAGTACTTC. Translation: CAGSTYRTSPGTQYF.

This clonotype occurred a few times. The rearrangement links TRBV20-1 to TRBJ2-3, with a possible D match to TRBD1 (5 bases). CDR1 DFQATT and CDR2 SNEGSKA come from the germline V gene (reference sequence). V dropped 3 bases and J dropped 0 bases, with 19 bases sitting between them. The CDR3 is made up of 17 amino acids. The CDR3 DNA is TGCAGTGCTAGTATTGCTGGGGCTACGACTAGCACAGATACGCAGTATTTT. Its protein product is CSASIAGATTSTDTQYF.

The chain has TRBV20-1 and TRBJ1-1, with D possibly matching TRBD1 (6 bases). V gave up 6 bases and J gave up 7 bases, with 12 bases separating them. This CDR3 comprises 11 residues. Germline V gives CDR1 DFQATT, CDR2 SNEGSKA (reference sequence). The CDR3: CSATQGNEAFF. The CDR3 DNA follows: TGCAGTGCAACGCAGGGGAATGAAGCTTTCTTT.

This clonotype was recorded many times. The chain is built from TRBV7-9 and TRBJ2-7; weak D call: TRBD1 (5 bases). CDR3 length: 13 amino acids. CDR1 and CDR2 from the germline V gene are SEHNR and FQNEAQ (reference sequence). The V end was cut by 1 base, the J end by 6 bases, with 10 bases between. DNA for the CDR3: TGTGCCAGCAGCTTAGTTTCAGGGTCCGAGCAGTACTTC. Amino acids: CASSLVSGSEQYF.

The chain joins TRBV20-1 to TRBJ2-3, with 10 bases lining up with TRBD2. V lost 0 bases and J lost 5; bases outside the gene matches: 14. Germline V gene lookup returns CDR1 DFQATT and CDR2 SNEGSKA (reference sequence). This CDR3 contains 18 residues. The CDR3 region is CSARESSGGLVEKDTQYF. The DNA of the CDR3 is TGCAGTGCTAGAGAGTCTAGCGGGGGCCTCGTGGAAAAAGATACGCAGTATTTT.

This rearrangement joins TRBV6-2 or TRBV6-3 to TRBJ2-1; no definite D call. This CDR3 is 14 amino acids long. Trimming shortened V by 10 bases and J by 7 bases, and 20 bases separated the two germline ends. Germline values: CDR1 MNHEY, CDR2 SVGEGT. In DNA form, the CDR3 reads TGTGCCACCCGGTGGTTGCCAGCCAAGAATGAGCAGTTCTTC. It translates to CATRWLPAKNEQFF.